A single TCR beta chain is shown here with its context. What it binds is not known. Primers: 60 Vbeta forward and 13 Jbeta reverse. This table comes from immunoSEQ multiplex PCR, and its TCRdb copy is limited to in-frame clones, with some not included. The sample shows about 180,000 clones, around 80% of them seen only once. This sample stems from a study of cytomegalovirus exposure and HLA in healthy donors. On the study more broadly: One earlier analysis, a look at 150 million to 200 million T cells, found some 100 million unique TCR beta sequences. Study results and limitations: Using the classifier, cytomegalovirus status was reportedly diagnosed with high specificity and sensitivity. The CMV antigen specificity of a few CMV-associated chains was confirmed through in vitro analysis.

Germline CDR1 SGDLS, CDR2 YYNGEE. The CDR3 runs to 18 residues. J lost 6 bases, V lost 2 bases, and 13 bases had no gene match. The sample comprised PBMCs. The source is a woman aged 25 to 39 in good health and CMV-seronegative. The chain links TRBV9 to TRBJ2-3, with 12 bases matching TRBD2. CDR3 DNA: TGTGCCAGCAGCGTCGTGATCGCCGCTAGCGGGAGGGCGGATACGCAGTATTTT. It specifies CASSVVIAASGRADTQYF.